This T cell receptor beta chain was sequenced for a study of blood T cells in healthy people across ages. On this clonotype: The antigen remains undetermined.

Whole-study results and caveats: Higher diversity and more naive CD4+ cells were features of long-lived donors, compared to aged donors.

Sample-barcoded 5' priming and a J-beta primer mix drove a second PCR of about 6 to 12 cycles. TCRdb called the 5' RACE reads again in MiXCR, with one record for every CDR3 protein. The sample holds 700,000 to 950,000 distinct CDR3 sequences, over 45% seen once. Germline V gives CDR1 LGHDT, CDR2 YNNKEL (reference sequence). The CDR3 contains 16 residues. Input material: blood. The origin of this receptor is a man between 25 and 39 years old in good health. The chain employs TRBV3-1 and TRBJ2-5; D remains ambiguous. The tail of the sequence fits TRBJ2-7 better, so the J call may be wrong. The CDR3 DNA follows: TGTGCCAGCAGCTACTTACGTCGGGTCGGCCCCTACGAGCAGTACTTC. Translating it yields CASSYLRRVGPYEQYF.